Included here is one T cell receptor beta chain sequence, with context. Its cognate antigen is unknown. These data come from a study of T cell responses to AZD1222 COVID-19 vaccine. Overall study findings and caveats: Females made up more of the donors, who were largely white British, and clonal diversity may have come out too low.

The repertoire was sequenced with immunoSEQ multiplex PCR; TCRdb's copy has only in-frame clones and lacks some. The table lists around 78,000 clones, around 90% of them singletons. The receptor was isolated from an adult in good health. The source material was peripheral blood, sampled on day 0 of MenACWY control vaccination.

The CDR3 region is CASSLARTGYGYTF. The CDR3 DNA is TGTGCCAGCAGCTTAGCGCGAACAGGCTATGGCTACACCTTC. The rearrangement links TRBV7-2 to TRBJ1-2; D is possibly TRBD1 (5 bases). V lost 0 bases and J lost 4, with 9 bases in between. Per the germline V gene, CDR1 is SGHTA and CDR2 is FQGNSA. The CDR3 runs to 14 residues.